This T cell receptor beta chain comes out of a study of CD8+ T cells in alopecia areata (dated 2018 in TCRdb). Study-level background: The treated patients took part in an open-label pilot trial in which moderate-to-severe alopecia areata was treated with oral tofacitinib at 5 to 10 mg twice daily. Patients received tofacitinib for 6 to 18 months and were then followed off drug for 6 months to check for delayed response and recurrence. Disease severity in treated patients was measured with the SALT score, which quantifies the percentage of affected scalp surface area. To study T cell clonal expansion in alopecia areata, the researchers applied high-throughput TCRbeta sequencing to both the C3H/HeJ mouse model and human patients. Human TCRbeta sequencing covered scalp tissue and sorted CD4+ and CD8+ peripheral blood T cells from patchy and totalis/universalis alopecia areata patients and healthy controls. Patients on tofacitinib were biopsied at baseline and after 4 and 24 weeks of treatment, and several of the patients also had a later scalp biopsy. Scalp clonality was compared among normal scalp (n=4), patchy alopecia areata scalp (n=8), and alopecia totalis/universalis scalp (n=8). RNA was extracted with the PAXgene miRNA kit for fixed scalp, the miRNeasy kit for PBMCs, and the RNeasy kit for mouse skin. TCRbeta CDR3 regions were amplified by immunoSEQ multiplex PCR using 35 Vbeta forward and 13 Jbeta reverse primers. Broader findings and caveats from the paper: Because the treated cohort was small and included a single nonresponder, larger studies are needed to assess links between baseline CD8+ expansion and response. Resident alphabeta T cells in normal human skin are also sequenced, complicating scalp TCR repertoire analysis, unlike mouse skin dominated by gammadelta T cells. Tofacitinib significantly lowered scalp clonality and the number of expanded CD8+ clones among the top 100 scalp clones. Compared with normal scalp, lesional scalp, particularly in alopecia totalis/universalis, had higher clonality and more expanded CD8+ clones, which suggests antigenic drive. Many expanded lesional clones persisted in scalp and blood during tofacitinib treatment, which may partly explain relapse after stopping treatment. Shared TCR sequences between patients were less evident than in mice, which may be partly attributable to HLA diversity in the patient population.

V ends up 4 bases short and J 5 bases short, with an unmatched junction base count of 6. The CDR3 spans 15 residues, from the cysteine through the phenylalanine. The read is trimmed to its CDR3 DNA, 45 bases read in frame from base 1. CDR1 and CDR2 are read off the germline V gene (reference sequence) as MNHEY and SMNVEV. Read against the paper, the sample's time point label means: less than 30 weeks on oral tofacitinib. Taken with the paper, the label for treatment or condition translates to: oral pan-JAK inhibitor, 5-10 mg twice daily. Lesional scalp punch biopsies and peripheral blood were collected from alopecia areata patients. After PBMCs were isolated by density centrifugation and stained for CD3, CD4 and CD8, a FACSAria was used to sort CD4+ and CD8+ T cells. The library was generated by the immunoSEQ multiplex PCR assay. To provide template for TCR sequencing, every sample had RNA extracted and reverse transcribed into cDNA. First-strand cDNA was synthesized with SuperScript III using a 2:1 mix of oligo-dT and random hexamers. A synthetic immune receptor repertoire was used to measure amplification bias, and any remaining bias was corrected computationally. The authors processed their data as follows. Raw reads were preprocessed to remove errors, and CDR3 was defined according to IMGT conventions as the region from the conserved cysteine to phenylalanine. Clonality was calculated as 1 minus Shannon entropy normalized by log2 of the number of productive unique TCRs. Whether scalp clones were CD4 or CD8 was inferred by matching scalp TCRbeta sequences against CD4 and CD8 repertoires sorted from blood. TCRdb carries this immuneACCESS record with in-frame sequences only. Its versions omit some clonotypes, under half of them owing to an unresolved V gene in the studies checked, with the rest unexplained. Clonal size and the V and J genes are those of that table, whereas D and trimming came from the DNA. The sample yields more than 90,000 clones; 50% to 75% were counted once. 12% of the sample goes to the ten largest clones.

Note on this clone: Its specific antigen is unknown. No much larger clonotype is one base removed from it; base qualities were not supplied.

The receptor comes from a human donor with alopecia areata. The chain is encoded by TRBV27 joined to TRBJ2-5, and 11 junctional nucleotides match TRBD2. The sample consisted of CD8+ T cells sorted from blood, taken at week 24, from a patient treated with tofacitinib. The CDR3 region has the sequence CASSWVAGGPETQYF. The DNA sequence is TGTGCCAGCAGTTGGGTAGCGGGGGGGCCGGAGACCCAGTACTTC.